These 32 T cell receptor beta chains originate from one sample sequenced in a study of T cells in Graves' hyperthyroidism and ophthalmopathy. The investigators amplified TCR beta CDR3 regions from RNA transcripts. TCR CDR3 regions were first amplified by RT-PCR with HTBI primers. TCRdb re-derived calls from the multiplex PCR reads in MiXCR, one entry per CDR3 protein. This table has about 420,000 distinct CDR3 sequences, more than 15% appearing once. Sequencing input: blood. All receptors derive from a woman aged 18-35 years with Graves' hyperthyroidism.

This clonotype was counted ten times or more. CDR3 DNA sequence: TGTGCCAGCAGCCCCCTTCACAGAGTGAACACTGAAGCTTTCTTT. Its translation: CASSPLHRVNTEAFF. The chain has TRBV7-2 and TRBJ1-1, with D hard to call. CDR1 SGHTA and CDR2 FQGNSA come from the germline V gene. Between the trimmed V and J ends, which lost 5 bases and 0 bases, there was a span of 13 bases. This CDR3 region has 15 residues. The whole variable domain, remainder taken from reference TRBV7-2 and TRBJ1-1, is GAGVSQSPSNKVTEKGKDVELRCDPISGHTALYWYRQSLGQGLEFLIYFQGNSAPDKSGLPSDRFSAERTGGSVSTLTIQRTQQEDSAVYLCASSPLHRVNTEAFFGQGTRLTVV.

This clonotype was recorded at least ten times. The CDR3 region is CAWSEGRDHTGELFF. Written as DNA, the CDR3 is TGTGCCTGGAGTGAGGGCAGGGATCACACCGGGGAGCTGTTTTTT. V usage is TRBV30 and J usage is TRBJ2-2; the D gene is possibly TRBD1 (5 bases). Germline V gives CDR1 GTSNPN, CDR2 SVGIG (reference sequence). The V end was cut by 1 base, the J end by 3 bases, with 12 bases between. The CDR3 totals 15 residues.

The table lists this clonotype with a few counts. This chain joins TRBV2 and TRBJ1-5; D unclear. V was trimmed by 0 bases and J by 3 bases, leaving 12 bases between them. CDR3 length: 16 amino acids. CDR1 is SNHLY and CDR2 is FYNNEI in the germline V gene. The CDR3: CASSEAYGRNNQPQHF. The CDR3 nucleotides are TGTGCCAGCAGTGAAGCGTACGGACGGAACAATCAGCCCCAGCATTTT.

This chain links TRBV2 with TRBJ1-2; weak D call: TRBD1 (6 bases). The CDR3 has 14 residues. Germline V lookup: CDR1 SNHLY, CDR2 FYNNEI. V was shortened by 3 bases and J by 4 bases, with 12 bases between the two germline ends. This CDR3 reads CASSEEDRAYGYTF. The CDR3 bases are TGTGCCAGCAGTGAGGAGGACAGAGCCTATGGCTACACCTTC.

This clonotype was counted only a few times. The rearrangement joins TRBV7-9 to TRBJ2-4, with D possibly called TRBD1 or TRBD2 (5 bases each). The germline CDR1 and CDR2 sequences are SEHNR and FQNEAQ (reference sequence). V dropped 6 bases and J dropped 3 bases, with 30 bases sitting between them. CDR3 length equals 20 residues. DNA for the CDR3: TGTGCCAGCAGTTCCCCCAAACGCGGAGTCGGGACCTTTAACAAAAACATTCAGTACTTC. Its protein is CASSSPKRGVGTFNKNIQYF.

On this clonotype itself: Just one base apart from a much larger clone, this may be a read error. Lacking the conserved final phenylalanine or tryptophan, this CDR3 likely reflects a read error. V and J are TRBV20-1 and TRBJ2-3; 9 positions match TRBD2. With 7 bases clipped from V and 0 bases from J, the junction kept 5 bases outside the gene matches. The CDR3 runs 14 residues. Germline V CDR1 and CDR2: DFQATT, SNEGSKA (reference sequence). This CDR3 is CSVRGGGSTDTQYL. In DNA, the CDR3 is TGCAGTGTGCGGGGGGGGGGTAGCACAGATACGCAGTATCTT.

This clonotype was recorded a few times. The rearrangement links TRBV5-4 to TRBJ1-6; a weak D match, TRBD1 (6 bases). CDR1 and CDR2 from the germline V gene are SGHNT and YYREEE (reference sequence). The CDR3 spans 15 residues. Between the trimmed V and J ends, which lost 4 bases and 10 bases, there was a span of 18 bases. The CDR3 is CASSQNREGGSPLHF. The DNA for the CDR3 is TGTGCCAGCAGCCAAAACAGGGAAGGGGGATCACCCCTCCACTTT.

This clonotype was observed at least ten times. The gene calls are TRBV3-1 and TRBJ2-1, with D perhaps being TRBD1 or TRBD2 (5 bases each). Germline assignment: CDR1 LGHDT and CDR2 YNNKEL (reference sequence). Trimming left V 8 bases short and J 6 bases short, with 20 bases between. CDR3 length: 15 residues. Here the CDR3 reads CASRPVGAGSNEQFF. The CDR3 DNA reads TGTGCCAGCCGCCCCGTCGGGGCAGGGAGCAATGAGCAGTTCTTC.

At least ten counts were recorded for this clonotype. V gene TRBV18 combines with J gene TRBJ1-1, with D tentatively TRBD1 (5 bases). Germline V gives CDR1 KGHSH, CDR2 LQKENI. The CDR3 has 15 amino acids. V lost 4 bases and J lost 4, with 16 bases in between. The CDR3 DNA follows: TGTGCCAGCTCACGACCAGAGGGGCTGAGCACTGAAGCTTTCTTT. Residues: CASSRPEGLSTEAFF. The whole variable domain, filled in from reference TRBV18 and TRBJ1-1, reads NAGVMQNPRHLVRRRGQEARLRCSPMKGHSHVYWYRQLPEEGLKFMVYLQKENIIDESGMPKERFSAEFPKEGPSILRIQQVVRGDSAAYFCASSRPEGLSTEAFFGQGTRLTVV.

This clonotype was picked up many times. The chain combines TRBV5-1 with TRBJ2-1, with 8 bases matching TRBD2. Losses at the gene ends were 6 bases for V and 2 bases for J; bases not matched to a gene: 7. The CDR3 consists of 15 residues. From germline, CDR1 is SGHRS and CDR2 YFSETQ. CDR3 coding DNA: TGCGCCAGCAACACCACGGGACTAGCCTACAATGAGCAGTTCTTC. This codes for CASNTTGLAYNEQFF.

The sample holds a few counts of this clonotype. A much more abundant neighbour one base away suggests this may be a read error. The genes are TRBV7-9 and TRBJ2-7; D is unclear. The CDR3 contains 14 residues. Trimming took 5 bases from V and 2 from J, leaving 13 bases between them. Germline values: CDR1 SEHNR, CDR2 FQNEAQ (reference sequence). The CDR3 region has the DNA TGTGCCAGCAGCCCTCGCACTACGGCCTACGAGCAGTACTTC. Translating it yields CASSPRTTAYEQYF.

This clonotype was seen more than once but under ten times. The rearrangement joins TRBV20-1 to TRBJ2-2; the match to TRBD1 covers 7 bases. With V trimmed by 3 bases and J by 2 bases, 3 bases remained unmatched. This CDR3 comprises 14 residues. Looked up from germline, CDR1 is DFQATT and CDR2 is SNEGSKA (reference sequence). CDR3 nucleotides: TGCAGTGCTAGGGGACAGCGAAACACCGGGGAGCTGTTTTTT. Translating gives CSARGQRNTGELFF.

This chain connects TRBV5-1 to TRBJ2-1; 8 bases are shared with TRBD2. V lost 4 bases and J lost 2; bases outside the gene matches: 23. From germline, CDR1 is SGHRS and CDR2 YFSETQ. The CDR3 is made up of 21 amino acids. The CDR3 here is CASSRSPQLAALPTTYNEQFF. CDR3 nucleotide sequence: TGCGCCAGCAGCCGTAGCCCCCAACTAGCGGCCTTACCCACTACCTACAATGAGCAGTTCTTC.

This clonotype has a count of ten or more. The chain links TRBV5-6 to TRBJ2-7; D gene ambiguous. Trimming shortened V by 2 bases and J by 3 bases, and 9 bases separated the two germline ends. The CDR3 consists of 13 residues. CDR1 and CDR2 (germline): SGHDT, YYEEEE. CDR3: CASSFSLVYEQYF. CDR3 sequence (DNA): TGTGCCAGCAGCTTTAGTCTGGTCTACGAGCAGTACTTC.

V gene TRBV3-1 combines with J gene TRBJ2-4; 13 bases are a match to TRBD2. The CDR3 sequence is 20 residues long. The germline V gene encodes CDR1 LGHDT and CDR2 YNNKEL (reference sequence). Trimming at V came to 0 bases and at J to 0 bases, leaving 8 bases not matched to a gene. The DNA for the CDR3 is TGTGCCAGCAGCCAAGACCACGGACTAGCGGGGGAAAAAGCCAAAAACATTCAGTACTTC. Amino acid sequence: CASSQDHGLAGEKAKNIQYF. Full variable domain (missing parts from reference TRBV3-1 and TRBJ2-4): DTAVSQTPKYLVTQMGNDKSIKCEQNLGHDTMYWYKQDSKKFLKIMFSYNNKELIINETVPNRFSPKSPDKAHLNLHINSLELGDSAVYFCASSQDHGLAGEKAKNIQYFGAGTRLSVL.

This clonotype has a count of ten or more. The genes are TRBV6-1 and TRBJ1-1; 7 bases are a match to TRBD1. V trimming: 4 bases; J trimming: 1 base; junction bases outside the gene matches: 3. This CDR3 is 14 amino acids long. The germline CDR1 and CDR2 sequences are MNHNS and SASEGT. The CDR3 DNA follows: TGTGCCAGCAGTGTTTGGACAGGGAACACTGAAGCTTTCTTT. Its protein is CASSVWTGNTEAFF.

V usage is TRBV4-2 and J usage is TRBJ1-2; TRBD1 agrees at 10 bases. The CDR3 contains 14 residues. Losses at the gene ends were 4 bases for V and 7 bases for J; bases not matched to a gene: 6. Per the germline V gene, CDR1 is LGHNA and CDR2 is YNFKEQ. This chain's CDR3 is CASSLYGQGGGYTF. CDR3 DNA sequence: TGTGCCAGCAGCCTGTACGGACAGGGGGGTGGCTACACCTTC.

J is TRBJ2-4 and V is TRBV7-8; tentative D call: TRBD1 (5 bases). Germline V gene lookup returns CDR1 SGHVS and CDR2 FQNEAQ. This CDR3 region has 18 residues. V shed 1 base and J shed 0 bases, with 16 bases lying between them. The CDR3 DNA follows: TGTGCCAGCAGCTTAGAACTTGGGCAGGGTGTAGCCAAAAACATTCAGTACTTC. Amino acid sequence: CASSLELGQGVAKNIQYF.

V gene TRBV5-1 combines with J gene TRBJ2-1, with a tentative D call TRBD2 (6 bases). The germline gives CDR1 SGHRS, CDR2 YFSETQ. Trimming removed 4 bases at V and 8 bases at J, with 13 bases between. This CDR3 region has 13 residues. CDR3 residues: CASSLKTSHEQFF. The CDR3 bases are TGCGCCAGCAGCCTCAAGACTAGTCATGAGCAGTTCTTC.

Many counts were recorded for this clonotype. The chain uses TRBV20-1 and TRBJ1-5; TRBD1 is a possible D gene (6 bases). This CDR3 is built from 13 residues. In germline, CDR1 is DFQATT, CDR2 SNEGSKA (reference sequence). Trimming cost V 3 bases and J 7 bases, with 13 bases left between them. CDR3 sequence: CSASGTGQQPQHF. The CDR3 DNA is TGCAGTGCTAGCGGAACAGGGCAACAGCCCCAGCATTTT.

This rearrangement joins TRBV29-1 to TRBJ1-4, with TRBD1 as a possible D gene (6 bases). CDR1 SQVTM and CDR2 ANQGSEA come from the germline V gene. Trimming cost V 4 bases and J 0 bases, with 9 bases left between them. The CDR3 contains 14 residues. Here the CDR3 reads CSVAEGATNEKLFF. Here the CDR3 DNA reads TGCAGCGTTGCGGAGGGGGCAACTAATGAAAAACTGTTTTTT.

Many counts were recorded for this clonotype. The chain recombines TRBV15 with TRBJ2-2; no definite D call. Trimming stripped 3 bases from V and 6 bases from J, with 8 bases between. In germline, CDR1 is LNHNV, CDR2 YYDKDF (reference sequence). This CDR3 contains 13 residues. The CDR3 reads CATSSGASGELFF. The CDR3 DNA follows: TGTGCCACCAGCAGCGGAGCGTCCGGGGAGCTGTTTTTT.

Many counts were recorded for this clonotype. V usage is TRBV3-1 and J usage is TRBJ1-2; D not resolved. With 4 bases removed from V and 8 bases from J, the gap between germline ends came to 14 bases. Germline loops: CDR1 LGHDT, CDR2 YNNKEL (reference sequence). The CDR3 consists of 13 residues. The CDR3 here is CASSPAGGGGYTF. The CDR3 DNA reads as TGTGCCAGCAGCCCGGCGGGCGGCGGAGGCTACACCTTC. Using reference TRBV3-1 and TRBJ1-2 for the parts outside the CDR3, the full variable domain is DTAVSQTPKYLVTQMGNDKSIKCEQNLGHDTMYWYKQDSKKFLKIMFSYNNKELIINETVPNRFSPKSPDKAHLNLHINSLELGDSAVYFCASSPAGGGGYTFGSGTRLTVV.

This clonotype was counted at least ten times. This chain links TRBV5-1 with TRBJ2-1; a possible D gene is TRBD2 (5 bases). Trimming left V 0 bases short and J 10 bases short, with 14 bases between. Germline CDR1 and CDR2: SGHRS and YFSETQ. This CDR3 has 14 amino acids. The CDR3 DNA sequence: TGCGCCAGCAGCTTGGTTGTTTCTTCGGGGGAGCAGTTCTTC. Translated: CASSLVVSSGEQFF. The full variable domain, with the rest looked up from reference TRBV5-1 and TRBJ2-1, is KAGVTQTPRYLIKTRGQQVTLSCSPISGHRSVSWYQQTPGQGLQFLFEYFSETQRNKGNFPGRFSGRQFSNSRSEMNVSTLELGDSALYLCASSLVVSSGEQFFGPGTRLTVL.

This clonotype has a count of ten or more. The chain recombines TRBV12-3 or TRBV12-4 with TRBJ2-1, with D perhaps being TRBD1 or TRBD2 (6 bases each). The CDR3 covers 15 residues. V was cut by 10 bases and J by 6 bases, with 22 bases left in between. The CDR3 sequence: CATALGGVRGNEQFF. The CDR3 nucleotides are TGTGCCACCGCCCTTGGAGGGGTCAGGGGCAATGAGCAGTTCTTC.

At least ten counts were recorded for this clonotype. The V call is TRBV5-5, the J call TRBJ2-5; D gene ambiguous. Per the germline V gene, CDR1 is SGHKS and CDR2 is YYEKEE (reference sequence). The CDR3 covers 13 residues. V gave up 3 bases and J gave up 4 bases, with 10 bases separating them. CDR3 nucleotides: TGTGCCAGCAGCTGGGCGCCCCGAGAGACCCAGTACTTC. It is translated as CASSWAPRETQYF.

Concerning this clonotype: Since a much larger clone is just one base distant, this may be a read error. Given the absence of the conserved phenylalanine or tryptophan at the CDR3 end, a read error is likely. The V and J genes are TRBV18 and TRBJ2-7; tentatively, D is TRBD1 or TRBD2 (6 bases each). The germline V gene has CDR1 KGHSH and CDR2 LQKENI. This CDR3 has 13 amino acids. V was pared by 3 bases and J by 5 bases, with 11 bases between. CDR3 nucleotide sequence: TGTGCCAGCTCACCCCGGGGGCCGGACGAGCAGTACTCC. Translated: CASSPRGPDEQYS.

Ten or more counts support this clonotype. The V gene is TRBV30, the J gene TRBJ2-2; 7 positions match TRBD1. J lost 5 bases, V lost 4 bases, and 1 base had no gene match. The germline CDR1 and CDR2 sequences are GTSNPN and SVGIG (reference sequence). This CDR3 contains 12 residues. The CDR3 DNA follows: TGTGCCTGGACAGGGGGAACCGGGGAGCTGTTTTTT. Protein product: CAWTGGTGELFF.

This clonotype appeared many times. The V and J genes are TRBV6-1 and TRBJ1-5; D is unclear. V was cut by 10 bases and J by 7 bases, with 11 bases left in between. CDR1 MNHNS and CDR2 SASEGT come from the germline V gene. The CDR3 length is 11 residues. DNA of the CDR3: TGTGCCACCGCCGGTGTACAGCCCCAGCATTTT. It specifies CATAGVQPQHF.

This clonotype was counted at least ten times. The gene calls are TRBV7-3 and TRBJ2-6, with D tentatively TRBD1 or TRBD2 (6 bases each). The CDR3 has 17 residues. The germline V gene encodes CDR1 SGHTA and CDR2 FQGTGA. The V gene lost 1 base and the J gene lost 2 bases, with 12 bases spanning the gap. CDR3 nucleotide sequence: TGTGCCAGCAGCTTAATGGGGGGCAACGCTGGGGCCAACGTCCTGACTTTC. It translates to CASSLMGGNAGANVLTF.

The gene calls are TRBV6-5 and TRBJ2-1, with 7 nucleotides matching TRBD2. Germline V CDR1 and CDR2: MNHEY, SVGAGI. Losses at the gene ends were 2 bases for V and 5 bases for J; bases not matched to a gene: 3. The CDR3 is 14 amino acids. CDR3 DNA: TGTGCCAGCAGTTACAATACTAGCGACAATGAGCAGTTCTTC. Translating it yields CASSYNTSDNEQFF.

Comments on this clonotype: A much larger clone sits a single nucleotide away, making a read error possible. The chain combines TRBV12-3 or TRBV12-4 with TRBJ2-1, with TRBD2 matching 7 bases. Trimming removed 1 base from V and 5 bases from J; junction bases left unmatched: 5. This CDR3 region has 15 residues. The CDR3 nucleotides read TGTGCCAGCAGTTTAGAGACTAGCCATGACAATGAGCAGTTCTTC. Protein: CASSLETSHDNEQFF.